This TCR beta chain came from a study of shared clonotypes between healthy human individuals. Study information: Per donor, CD8 memory used one plate, CD8 naive used two, CD4 memory used three and CD4 naive used three. Study-wide results and caveats: Sampling included only blood; tissue repertoires likely differ. Memory subsets generally showed smaller estimated richness than naive subsets did.

Germline CDR1 MDHEN, CDR2 SYDVKM. This CDR3 comprises 15 residues. V was trimmed by 6 bases and J by 0 bases, leaving 14 bases between them. About this clone: The antigen remains undetermined.

The donors were adults (healthy and HIV-negative) with no recent acute infections or vaccinations. Clones were sequenced by immunoSEQ multiplex PCR, and TCRdb holds only the in-frame ones, with some missing. This table holds about 1.5 million clones, approximately 96% found once. The source material was naive CD4+ T cells sorted from blood. Subset specified: CD45RA+ positively selected. This chain connects TRBV28 to TRBJ2-5, with unresolved D. The receptor's source is a man aged 30 to 45 in good health. The CDR3 protein is CASSPDQRYQETQYF. As DNA, the CDR3 is TGTGCCAGCAGCCCAGACCAGAGGTACCAAGAGACCCAGTACTTC.